This T cell receptor (beta chain) was documented in a study of cytomegalovirus exposure and HLA in healthy donors. Study in general: T cells numbering around 190 million yielded around 120 million unique TCR beta sequences in an earlier analysis.

There are 17 residues in the CDR3. V was pared by 8 bases and J by 0 bases, with 11 bases of the junction left unmatched. Looked up from germline, CDR1 is MDHEN and CDR2 is SYDVKM. PCR used 60 Vbeta primers and 13 Jbeta primers. The assay was immunoSEQ multiplex PCR, and TCRdb's table has in-frame clones only and misses some. The table lists fewer than 150,000 clones, approximately 80% of them singletons, with about 5% in the top ten. The rearrangement links TRBV28 to TRBJ1-3, with 9 bases identical to TRBD1. This sequence was found in a male donor in good health and CMV-seronegative. Source material: PBMCs. CDR3 nucleotides: TGTGCCAGCTCATCCGGGACAGGGACTTTCTCTGGAAACACCATATATTTT. Amino acid sequence: CASSSGTGTFSGNTIYF. Variable domain in full (rest from reference TRBV28 and TRBJ1-3): DVKVTQSSRYLVKRTGEKVFLECVQDMDHENMFWYRQDPGLGLRLIYFSYDVKMKEKGDIPEGYSVSREKKERFSLILESASTNQTSMYLCASSSGTGTFSGNTIYFGEGSWLTVV.